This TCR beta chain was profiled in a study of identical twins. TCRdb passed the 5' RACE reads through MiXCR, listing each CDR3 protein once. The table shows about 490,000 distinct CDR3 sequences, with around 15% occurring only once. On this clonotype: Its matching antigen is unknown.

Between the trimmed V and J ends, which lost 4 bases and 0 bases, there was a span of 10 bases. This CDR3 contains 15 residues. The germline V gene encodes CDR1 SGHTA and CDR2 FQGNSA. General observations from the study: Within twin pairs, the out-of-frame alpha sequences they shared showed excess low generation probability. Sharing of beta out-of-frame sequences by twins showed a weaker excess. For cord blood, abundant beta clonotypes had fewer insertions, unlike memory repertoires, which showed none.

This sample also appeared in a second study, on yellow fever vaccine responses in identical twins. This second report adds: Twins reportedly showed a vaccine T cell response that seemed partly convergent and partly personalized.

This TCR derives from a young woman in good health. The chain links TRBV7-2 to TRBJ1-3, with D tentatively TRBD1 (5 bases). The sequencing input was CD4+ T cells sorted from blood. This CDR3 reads CASSSGPPSGNTIYF. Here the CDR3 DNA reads TGTGCCAGCAGCTCGGGGCCACCCTCTGGAAACACCATATATTTT.